These 26 T cell receptor beta chains were all obtained from the same sample, sequenced in a study of blood T cell repertoires in COVID-19. Libraries were prepared by immunoSEQ multiplex PCR; TCRdb keeps only in-frame clonotypes and omits some of them. Among 75,000 to 80,000 clones, 88% were seen once, and the ten largest hold around 9.8%. The sample was peripheral blood. The receptors originated from a human donor in a cohort sampled during active COVID-19.

This rearrangement joins TRBV6-6 to TRBJ2-7; no clear D. The germline V and J ends were trimmed by 2 bases and 2 bases, with 10 bases remaining between them. Germline CDR1 MNHNY, CDR2 SVGAGI (reference sequence). The CDR3 loop spans 14 amino acids. For the CDR3, the DNA is TGTGCCAGCAGTTACATGGGCGAAACCTACGAGCAGTACTTC. Its translation is CASSYMGETYEQYF.

The J gene is TRBJ2-7, the V gene TRBV28; possibly TRBD2 for D (6 bases). The germline gives CDR1 MDHEN, CDR2 SYDVKM. Trimming left V 5 bases short and J 3 bases short, with 17 bases between. The CDR3 is 15 residues long. CDR3 sequence: CASSSSWRDFYEQYF. In DNA form, the CDR3 reads TGTGCCAGCAGTAGCTCGTGGAGGGACTTCTACGAGCAGTACTTC. Looking up the rest from reference TRBV28 and TRBJ2-7 gives the full variable domain: DVKVTQSSRYLVKRTGEKVFLECVQDMDHENMFWYRQDPGLGLRLIYFSYDVKMKEKGDIPEGYSVSREKKERFSLILESASTNQTSMYLCASSSSWRDFYEQYFGPGTRLTVT.

The chain couples TRBV30 to TRBJ1-4; 7 bases match TRBD1. Germline V gene data show CDR1 as GTSNPN and CDR2 as SVGIG (reference sequence). The CDR3 spans 13 residues. Trimming cost V 7 bases and J 4 bases; bases outside gene matches: 6. CDR3 in amino acids: CAFRTGYNEKLFF. CDR3 nucleotides: TGTGCCTTTAGGACAGGTTATAATGAAAAACTGTTTTTT.

CDR3 region: CASSLWAGETEAFF. DNA of the CDR3: TGCGCCAGCAGCTTGTGGGCAGGTGAAACTGAAGCTTTCTTT. The chain recombines TRBV5-1 with TRBJ1-1; no clear D gene. V shed 1 base and J shed 5 bases, with 12 bases lying between them. This CDR3 contains 14 residues. The germline V gene has CDR1 SGHRS and CDR2 YFSETQ.

This chain uses TRBV6-5 with TRBJ2-2; the match to TRBD1 covers 7 bases. The CDR3 runs to 14 residues. With V trimmed by 8 bases and J by 5 bases, 8 bases remained unmatched. The V gene's germline CDR1 is MNHEY and CDR2 SVGAGI. The CDR3 region is CASRGQALTGELFF. The CDR3 DNA reads as TGTGCCAGCCGAGGACAGGCCCTAACCGGGGAGCTGTTTTTT.

The V gene is TRBV7-9, the J gene TRBJ2-5; 7 bases match TRBD1. Germline CDR1 reads SEHNR; CDR2 reads FQNEAQ (reference sequence). Trimming took 4 bases from V and 0 from J; bases not matched to a gene: 2. The CDR3 covers 14 residues. The CDR3, as DNA: TGTGCCAGCAGCTCGGGACAGAACCAAGAGACCCAGTACTTC. Translating it yields CASSSGQNQETQYF.

V usage is TRBV9 and J usage is TRBJ1-2; 7 bases are a match to TRBD1. V trimming: 3 bases; J trimming: 5 bases; junction bases outside the gene matches: 4. The length of the CDR3 is 13 residues. Germline CDR1 reads SGDLS; CDR2 reads YYNGEE. The CDR3 DNA is TGTGCCAGCAGCGCTCGGGACAGTTATGGCTACACCTTC. It translates to CASSARDSYGYTF.

This clone appeared once. The V and J genes are TRBV2 and TRBJ1-5; 8 bases line up with TRBD1. The germline V gene has CDR1 SNHLY and CDR2 FYNNEI. The CDR3 loop spans 14 amino acids. V trimming: 2 bases; J trimming: 7 bases; junction bases outside the gene matches: 4. CDR3 protein: CASSELAGGQPQHF. DNA of the CDR3: TGTGCCAGCAGTGAATTGGCAGGGGGCCAGCCCCAGCATTTT. Supplemented by reference TRBV2 and TRBJ1-5, the full variable domain reads EPEVTQTPSHQVTQMGQEVILRCVPISNHLYFYWYRQILGQKVEFLVSFYNNEISEKSEIFDDQFSVERPDGSNFTLKIRSTKLEDSAMYFCASSELAGGQPQHFGDGTRLSIL.

The chain links TRBV4-1 to TRBJ1-1, with TRBD1 identical over 8 bases. CDR3 length equals 16 residues. The J segment lost 1 base and the V segment lost 3 bases, leaving 7 bases of the junction unmatched. Germline CDR1 is MGHRA and CDR2 is YSYEKL. The CDR3 DNA follows: TGCGCCAGCAGCCATGTAACCGGGACAGGGAACACTGAAGCTTTCTTT. Translating it yields CASSHVTGTGNTEAFF.

V and J are TRBV27 and TRBJ2-3; TRBD1 matches 7 bases. V gave up 7 bases and J gave up 4 bases; unmatched junction bases: 2. Germline lookup yields CDR1 MNHEY and CDR2 SMNVEV (reference sequence). The CDR3 length is 12 residues. The CDR3 loop is CASIGGSDTQYF. The CDR3 DNA reads as TGTGCCAGCATAGGGGGCTCAGATACGCAGTATTTT.

This sequence joins TRBV9 and TRBJ1-4, with D perhaps TRBD1 (5 bases). Germline values: CDR1 SGDLS, CDR2 YYNGEE. This CDR3 has 17 residues. V was pared by 2 bases and J by 5 bases, with 19 bases between. The CDR3 spells CASSVEGGENWNEKLFF. The CDR3 bases are TGTGCCAGCAGCGTCGAAGGAGGGGAGAATTGGAATGAAAAACTGTTTTTT. The variable domain in full, with the rest retrieved from reference TRBV9 and TRBJ1-4, is DSGVTQTPKHLITATGQRVTLRCSPRSGDLSVYWYQQSLDQGLQFLIQYYNGEERAKGNILERFSAQQFPDLHSELNLSSLELGDSALYFCASSVEGGENWNEKLFFGSGTQLSVL.

V and J are TRBV6-5 and TRBJ1-2; D might be TRBD1 (6 bases). This CDR3 has 14 amino acids. Trimming stripped 6 bases from V and 7 bases from J, with 18 bases between. Germline values: CDR1 MNHEY, CDR2 SVGAGI. The CDR3 DNA reads as TGTGCCAGCAGGACCTTAGGGGGAAGTACTGGCTACACCTTC. Translating it yields CASRTLGGSTGYTF.

The J gene is TRBJ2-7, the V gene TRBV6-5; 11 nucleotides match TRBD1. After removal of 6 bases from V and 3 bases from J, the junction contained 7 bases not matched to a gene. This CDR3 contains 15 residues. Germline V lookup: CDR1 MNHEY, CDR2 SVGAGI. The CDR3 DNA sequence: TGTGCCAGCAGCCAGGGGACAGGGGGTTACTACGAGCAGTACTTC. Translating it yields CASSQGTGGYYEQYF.

The V gene is TRBV7-9, the J gene TRBJ1-2; D ambiguous. V gave up 5 bases and J gave up 0 bases, with 7 bases separating them. The CDR3 extends over 13 amino acids. In germline, CDR1 is SEHNR, CDR2 FQNEAQ (reference sequence). CDR3 amino acids: CASSHTANYGYTF. CDR3 coding DNA: TGTGCCAGCAGCCATACAGCTAACTATGGCTACACCTTC. The full variable domain, rest sourced from reference TRBV7-9 and TRBJ1-2, is DTGVSQNPRHKITKRGQNVTFRCDPISEHNRLYWYRQTLGQGPEFLTYFQNEAQLEKSRLLSDRFSAERPKGSFSTLEIQRTEQGDSAMYLCASSHTANYGYTFGSGTRLTVV.

This clone was picked up one time. The chain couples TRBV5-1 to TRBJ2-1; TRBD2 aligns across 11 bases. Germline lookup yields CDR1 SGHRS and CDR2 YFSETQ. J lost 0 bases, V lost 3 bases, and 11 bases had no gene match. The CDR3 is 19 residues long. The CDR3 bases are TGCGCCAGCAGCTCGGGACTAGCGGATGATTTGGGCTCCTACAATGAGCAGTTCTTC. The encoded protein is CASSSGLADDLGSYNEQFF.

The J gene is TRBJ2-7, the V gene TRBV5-4, with D perhaps TRBD2 (6 bases). Germline-derived CDR1 and CDR2 are SGHNT and YYREEE (reference sequence). This CDR3 is 15 amino acids long. The V end lost 3 bases, the J end lost 0 bases, and 13 bases lay between the germline ends. DNA for the CDR3: TGTGCCAGCAGCTCGGGACTTCGAAGCTCCTACGAGCAGTACTTC. This encodes CASSSGLRSSYEQYF.

The CDR3 DNA is TGTGCCAGCAGCCCCGGACAGGGGGAAGTCTATGGCTACACCTTC. Protein sequence: CASSPGQGEVYGYTF. This rearrangement joins TRBV7-9 to TRBJ1-2, with 10 bases lining up with TRBD1. Trimming at V came to 5 bases and at J to 4 bases, leaving 7 bases not matched to a gene. CDR1 SEHNR and CDR2 FQNEAQ come from the germline V gene (reference sequence). The length of the CDR3 is 15 residues.

V usage is TRBV5-6 and J usage is TRBJ2-2, with 9 bases that match TRBD1. V shed 4 bases, J shed 7 bases, and the junction held 5 bases outside the gene matches. The germline gives CDR1 SGHDT, CDR2 YYEEEE. The CDR3 sequence is 14 residues long. CDR3 protein: CASSLWTGVGELFF. In nucleotides, the CDR3 is TGTGCCAGCAGCCTATGGACAGGGGTCGGGGAGCTGTTTTTT.

The chain joins TRBV13 to TRBJ2-2; 10 nucleotides line up with TRBD2. Germline V lookup: CDR1 PRHDT, CDR2 FYEKMQ (reference sequence). This CDR3 is built from 16 residues. J gave up 8 bases and V 1 base, and 7 bases lay outside the gene matches. In DNA, the CDR3 is TGTGCCAGCAGCTTAGAGTCAACTAGCGGGGCGGGGGAGCTGTTTTTT. This codes for CASSLESTSGAGELFF.

The J gene is TRBJ2-2, the V gene TRBV27; no clear D. V was shortened by 5 bases and J by 3 bases, with 13 bases between the two germline ends. CDR3 length equals 15 residues. CDR1 MNHEY and CDR2 SMNVEV come from the germline V gene (reference sequence). CDR3 coding DNA: TGTGCCAGCAGTCCCACAGTTTTCTACACCGGGGAGCTGTTTTTT. Translation gives CASSPTVFYTGELFF.

Here the CDR3 reads CASSLGQKYGYTF. As DNA, the CDR3 is TGTGCCAGCAGTTTGGGACAGAAGTATGGCTACACCTTC. This chain connects TRBV12-3 or TRBV12-4 to TRBJ1-2, with 7 positions matching TRBD1. Germline trimming cut 3 bases from V and 5 bases from J; bases unmatched to any gene: 3. This CDR3 spans 13 amino acids.

This clone qualifies as medium-sized (0.01 to 0.1%). CDR3 amino acids: CASSDGQGGTEAFF. As DNA, the CDR3 is TGTGCCAGCAGTGACGGGCAGGGAGGGACTGAAGCTTTCTTT. V usage is TRBV6-4 and J usage is TRBJ1-1; D might be TRBD1 (5 bases). Trimming took off 2 bases at V and 5 bases at J, with 12 bases between the two ends. The CDR3 spans 14 residues. Germline loops: CDR1 MRHNA, CDR2 SNTAGT.

The chain combines TRBV30 with TRBJ1-2; 12 nucleotides agree with TRBD1. Losses at the gene ends were 3 bases for V and 2 bases for J; bases not matched to a gene: 7. Germline V lookup: CDR1 GTSNPN, CDR2 SVGIG (reference sequence). The CDR3 loop spans 16 amino acids. The CDR3 DNA reads as TGTGCCTGGAGGGGGACAGGGGGCTTCCTCAACTATGGCTACACCTTC. This gives the protein CAWRGTGGFLNYGYTF.

In this sample, this clone turned up a few times. The chain has TRBV19 and TRBJ2-3; D may be TRBD1 (6 bases). The CDR3 length is 15 residues. Deletions cut 5 bases from V and 4 bases from J, with 16 bases between. Germline V gene data show CDR1 as LNHDA and CDR2 as SQIVND (reference sequence). The CDR3 is CASSLRDTIADTQYF. CDR3 DNA sequence: TGTGCCAGTAGTCTCCGGGACACCATAGCAGATACGCAGTATTTT. Looking up the rest from reference TRBV19 and TRBJ2-3 gives the full variable domain: DGGITQSPKYLFRKEGQNVTLSCEQNLNHDAMYWYRQDPGQGLRLIYYSQIVNDFQKGDIAEGYSVSREKKESFPLTVTSAQKNPTAFYLCASSLRDTIADTQYFGPGTRLTVL.

This clone was counted a few times. The gene calls are TRBV7-9 and TRBJ1-2, with D possibly being TRBD1 (5 bases). The CDR3 totals 16 residues. Germline V gene sequence: CDR1 SEHNR, CDR2 FQNEAQ (reference sequence). V was shortened by 1 base and J by 3 bases, with 15 bases between the two germline ends. As DNA, the CDR3 is TGTGCCAGCAGCTTAGTGTACCGTGCAGGGCACTATGGCTACACCTTC. It translates to CASSLVYRAGHYGYTF.

V gene TRBV13 combines with J gene TRBJ1-2; D call uncertain. Trimming removed 0 bases at V and 5 bases at J, with 7 bases between. This CDR3 comprises 13 residues. The V gene's germline CDR1 is PRHDT and CDR2 FYEKMQ (reference sequence). The CDR3 is CASSLGFGYGYTF. CDR3 sequence (DNA): TGTGCCAGCAGCTTAGGCTTCGGGTATGGCTACACCTTC.